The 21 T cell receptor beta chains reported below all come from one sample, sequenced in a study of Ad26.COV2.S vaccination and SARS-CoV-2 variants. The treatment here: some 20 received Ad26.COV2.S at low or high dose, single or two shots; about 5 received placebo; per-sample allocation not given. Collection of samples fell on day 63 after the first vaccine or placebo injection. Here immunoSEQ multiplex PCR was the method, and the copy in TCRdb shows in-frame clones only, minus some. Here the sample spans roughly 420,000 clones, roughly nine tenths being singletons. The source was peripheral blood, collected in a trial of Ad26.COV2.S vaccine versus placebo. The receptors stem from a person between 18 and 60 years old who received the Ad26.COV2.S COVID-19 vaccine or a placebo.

In nucleotides, the CDR3 is TGCGCCAGCAGTGAGGGACAAGGCTTACCCTACGAGCAGTACGTC. Its protein product is CASSEGQGLPYEQYV. The chain uses TRBV10-1 and TRBJ2-7; TRBD1 might be the D (5 bases). CDR1 WNHNN and CDR2 SYGVQD come from the germline V gene (reference sequence). V was cut by 2 bases and J by 2 bases, with 13 bases left in between. This CDR3 is built from 15 residues.

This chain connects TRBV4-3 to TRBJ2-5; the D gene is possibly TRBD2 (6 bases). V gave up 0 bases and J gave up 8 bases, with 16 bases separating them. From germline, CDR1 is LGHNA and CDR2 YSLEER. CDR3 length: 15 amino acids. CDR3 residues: CASSQDAAPGLTQYF. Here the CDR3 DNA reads TGCGCCAGCAGCCAAGACGCTGCCCCGGGACTTACCCAGTACTTC.

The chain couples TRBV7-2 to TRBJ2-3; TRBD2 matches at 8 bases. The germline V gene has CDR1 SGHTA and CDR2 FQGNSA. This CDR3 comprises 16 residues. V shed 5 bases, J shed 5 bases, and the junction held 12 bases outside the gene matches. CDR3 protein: CASSRWIAGRQDTQYF. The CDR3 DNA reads TGTGCCAGCAGCCGCTGGATAGCGGGAAGACAAGATACGCAGTATTTT.

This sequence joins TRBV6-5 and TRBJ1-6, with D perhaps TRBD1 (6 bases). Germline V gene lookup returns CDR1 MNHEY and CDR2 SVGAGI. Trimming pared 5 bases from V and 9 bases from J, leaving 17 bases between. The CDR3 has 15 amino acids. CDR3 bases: TGTGCCAGCAGTCAGACCCGGACAGATGCTTCACCCCTCCACTTT. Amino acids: CASSQTRTDASPLHF.

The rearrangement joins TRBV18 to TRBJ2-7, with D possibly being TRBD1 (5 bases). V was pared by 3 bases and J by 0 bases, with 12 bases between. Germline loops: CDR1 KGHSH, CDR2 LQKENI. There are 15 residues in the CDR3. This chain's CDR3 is CASSPSPGISYEQYV. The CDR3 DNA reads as TGTGCCAGCTCACCGTCGCCAGGGATCTCCTACGAGCAGTACGTC.

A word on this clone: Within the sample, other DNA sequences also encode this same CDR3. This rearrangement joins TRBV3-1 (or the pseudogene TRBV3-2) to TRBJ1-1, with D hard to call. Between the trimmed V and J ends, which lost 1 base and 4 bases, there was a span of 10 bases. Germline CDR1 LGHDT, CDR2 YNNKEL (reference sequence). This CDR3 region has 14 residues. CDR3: CASSQAGLGTEAFF. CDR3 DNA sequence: TGTGCCAGCAGCCAAGCTGGGCTAGGCACTGAAGCTTTCTTT.

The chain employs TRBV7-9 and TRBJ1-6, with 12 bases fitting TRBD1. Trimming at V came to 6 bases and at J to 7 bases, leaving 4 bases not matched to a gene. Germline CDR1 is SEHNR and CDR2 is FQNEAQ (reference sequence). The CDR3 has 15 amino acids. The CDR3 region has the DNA TGTGCCAGCAGACTAGGGACAGGGGGCAATTCACCCCTCCACTTT. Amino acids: CASRLGTGGNSPLHF.

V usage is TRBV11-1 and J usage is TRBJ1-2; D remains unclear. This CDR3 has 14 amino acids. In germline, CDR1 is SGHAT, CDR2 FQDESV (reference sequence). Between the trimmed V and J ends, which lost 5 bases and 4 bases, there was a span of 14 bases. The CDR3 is CASSPRGVGYGYTF. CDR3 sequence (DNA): TGTGCCAGCAGCCCCCGTGGGGTTGGCTATGGCTACACCTTC.

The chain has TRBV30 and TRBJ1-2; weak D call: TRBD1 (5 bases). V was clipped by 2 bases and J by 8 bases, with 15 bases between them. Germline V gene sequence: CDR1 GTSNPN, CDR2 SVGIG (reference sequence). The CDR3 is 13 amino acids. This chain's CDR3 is CAWSQGVFGGYTF. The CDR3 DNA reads TGTGCCTGGAGTCAAGGGGTATTCGGGGGCTACACCTTC.

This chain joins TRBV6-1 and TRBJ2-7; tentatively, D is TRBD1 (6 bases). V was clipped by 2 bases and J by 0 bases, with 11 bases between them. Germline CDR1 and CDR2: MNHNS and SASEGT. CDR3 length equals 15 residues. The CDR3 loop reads CASSERTGSSYEQYF. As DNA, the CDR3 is TGTGCCAGCAGTGAACGTACAGGGAGCTCCTACGAGCAGTACTTC.

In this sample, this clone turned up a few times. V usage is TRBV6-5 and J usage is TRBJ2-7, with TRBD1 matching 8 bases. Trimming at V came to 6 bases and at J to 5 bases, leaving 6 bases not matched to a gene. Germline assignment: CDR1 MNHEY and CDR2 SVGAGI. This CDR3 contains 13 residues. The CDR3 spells CASRPGGQDEQYV. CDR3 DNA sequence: TGTGCCAGCAGGCCAGGGGGCCAGGACGAGCAGTACGTC.

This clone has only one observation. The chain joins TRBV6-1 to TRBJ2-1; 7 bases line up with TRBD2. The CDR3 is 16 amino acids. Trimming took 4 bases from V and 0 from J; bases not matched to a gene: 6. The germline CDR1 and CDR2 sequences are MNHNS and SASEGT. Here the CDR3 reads CASSGDSGGSYNEQFF. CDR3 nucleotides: TGTGCCAGCAGTGGAGACTCGGGGGGCTCCTACAATGAGCAGTTCTTC.

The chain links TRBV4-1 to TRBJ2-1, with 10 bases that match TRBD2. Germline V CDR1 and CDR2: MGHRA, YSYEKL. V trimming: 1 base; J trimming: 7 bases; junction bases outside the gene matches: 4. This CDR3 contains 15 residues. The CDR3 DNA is TGCGCCAGCAGCCAAGGGCTAGCGGGGGATAATGAGCAGTTCTTC. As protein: CASSQGLAGDNEQFF.

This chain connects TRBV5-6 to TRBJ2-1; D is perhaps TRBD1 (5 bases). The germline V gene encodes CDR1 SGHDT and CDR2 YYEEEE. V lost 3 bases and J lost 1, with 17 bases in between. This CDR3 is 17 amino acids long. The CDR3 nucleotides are TGTGCCAGCAGCTGGGGTTCTACAGGAGTTTCCTACAATGAGCAGTTCTTC. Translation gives CASSWGSTGVSYNEQFF.

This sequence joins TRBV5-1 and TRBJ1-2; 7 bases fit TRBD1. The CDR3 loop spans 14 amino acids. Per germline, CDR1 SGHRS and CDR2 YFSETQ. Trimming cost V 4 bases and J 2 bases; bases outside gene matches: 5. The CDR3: CASSRGTENYGYTF. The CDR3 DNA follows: TGCGCCAGCAGCCGGGGGACAGAGAACTATGGCTACACCTTC. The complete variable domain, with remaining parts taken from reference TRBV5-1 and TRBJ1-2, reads KAGVTQTPRYLIKTRGQQVTLSCSPISGHRSVSWYQQTPGQGLQFLFEYFSETQRNKGNFPGRFSGRQFSNSRSEMNVSTLELGDSALYLCASSRGTENYGYTFGSGTRLTVV.

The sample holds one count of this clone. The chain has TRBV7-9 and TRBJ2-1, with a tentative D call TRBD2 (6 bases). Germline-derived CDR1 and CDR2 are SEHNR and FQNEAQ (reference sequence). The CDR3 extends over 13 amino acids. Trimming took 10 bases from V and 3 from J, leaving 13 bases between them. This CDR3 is CATKRGLYNEQFF. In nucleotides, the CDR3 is TGTGCCACGAAGAGGGGACTCTACAATGAGCAGTTCTTC.

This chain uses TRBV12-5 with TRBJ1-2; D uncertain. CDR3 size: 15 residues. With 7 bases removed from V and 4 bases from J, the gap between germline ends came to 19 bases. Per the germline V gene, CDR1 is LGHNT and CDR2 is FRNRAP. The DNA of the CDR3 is TGTGCTAGTGCCCCCTCGACCCCCAGGACCTATGGCTACACCTTC. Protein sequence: CASAPSTPRTYGYTF.

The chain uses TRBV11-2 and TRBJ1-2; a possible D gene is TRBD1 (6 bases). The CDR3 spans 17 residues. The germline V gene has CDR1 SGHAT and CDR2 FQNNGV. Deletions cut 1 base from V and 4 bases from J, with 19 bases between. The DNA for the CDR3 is TGTGCCAGCAGCTTAGGCGGGGGCCGGAGCTGGAGCTATGGCTACACCTTC. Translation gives CASSLGGGRSWSYGYTF.

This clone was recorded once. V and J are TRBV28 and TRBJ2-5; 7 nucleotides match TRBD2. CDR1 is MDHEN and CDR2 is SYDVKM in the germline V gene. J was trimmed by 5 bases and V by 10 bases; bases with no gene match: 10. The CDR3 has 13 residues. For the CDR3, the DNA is TGTGCCACCCGCCCCGCGGGAGTGGAGACCCAGTACTTC. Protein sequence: CATRPAGVETQYF.

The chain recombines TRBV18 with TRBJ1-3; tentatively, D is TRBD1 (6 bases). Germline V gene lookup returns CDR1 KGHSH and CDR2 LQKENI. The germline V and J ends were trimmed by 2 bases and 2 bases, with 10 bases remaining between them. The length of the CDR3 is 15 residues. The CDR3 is CASSPSRTAGNTIYF. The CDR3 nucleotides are TGTGCCAGCTCACCATCTAGGACAGCTGGAAACACCATATATTTT.

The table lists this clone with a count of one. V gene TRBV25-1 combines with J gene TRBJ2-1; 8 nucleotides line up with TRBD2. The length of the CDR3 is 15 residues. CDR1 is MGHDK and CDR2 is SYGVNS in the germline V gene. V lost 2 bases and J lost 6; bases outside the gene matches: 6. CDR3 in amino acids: CASSEVGTRANEQFF. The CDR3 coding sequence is TGTGCCAGCAGTGAAGTCGGGACTAGAGCCAATGAGCAGTTCTTC. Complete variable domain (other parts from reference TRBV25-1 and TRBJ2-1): EADIYQTPRYLVIGTGKKITLECSQTMGHDKMYWYQQDPGMELHLIHYSYGVNSTEKGDLSSESTVSRIRTEHFPLTLESARPSHTSQYLCASSEVGTRANEQFFGPGTRLTVL.